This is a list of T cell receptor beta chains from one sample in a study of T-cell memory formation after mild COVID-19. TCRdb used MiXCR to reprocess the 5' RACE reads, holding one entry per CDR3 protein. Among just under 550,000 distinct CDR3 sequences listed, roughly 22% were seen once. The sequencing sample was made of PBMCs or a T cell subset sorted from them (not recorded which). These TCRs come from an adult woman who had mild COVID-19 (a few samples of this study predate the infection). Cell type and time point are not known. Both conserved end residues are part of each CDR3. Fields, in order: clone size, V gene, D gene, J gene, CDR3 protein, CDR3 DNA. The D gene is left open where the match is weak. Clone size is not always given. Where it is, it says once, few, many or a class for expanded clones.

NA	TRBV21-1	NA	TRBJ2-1	CASSDPGTSGTIPSYNEQFF	TGTGCCAGCAGCGACCCCGGGACTAGCGGGACCATACCCTCCTACAATGAGCAGTTCTTC
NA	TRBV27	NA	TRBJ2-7	CASSKDPAGPYEQYF	TGTGCCAGCAGCAAGGACCCGGCCGGGCCCTACGAGCAGTACTTC
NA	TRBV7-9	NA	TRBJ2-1	CASSLEAGDEQFF	TGTGCCAGCAGCTTAGAGGCAGGGGATGAGCAGTTCTTC
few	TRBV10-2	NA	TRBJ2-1	CASSPPPLAPNEQFF	TGCGCCAGCAGTCCCCCCCCTCTAGCTCCCAATGAGCAGTTCTTC
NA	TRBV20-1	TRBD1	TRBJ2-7	CSARDREYYEQYF	TGCAGTGCCAGGGACAGGGAGTACTACGAGCAGTACTTC
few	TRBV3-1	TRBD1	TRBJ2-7	CASSPDRGPSPEQYF	TGTGCCAGCAGCCCAGACAGGGGCCCTTCCCCTGAGCAGTACTTC
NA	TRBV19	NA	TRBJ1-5	CASGDGDPQHF	TGTGCCAGTGGAGATGGGGACCCCCAGCATTTT
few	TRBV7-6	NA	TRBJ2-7	CASSRSTGRGTYEQYF	TGTGCCAGCAGCCGATCCACGGGGCGGGGCACTTACGAGCAGTACTTC
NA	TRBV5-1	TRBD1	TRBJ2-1	CASSSRDRRNEQFF	TGCGCCAGCAGCTCCCGGGACAGGCGGAATGAGCAGTTCTTC
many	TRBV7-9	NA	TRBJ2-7	CASSLQGGEQYF	TGTGCCAGCAGCTTACAGGGTGGCGAGCAGTACTTC
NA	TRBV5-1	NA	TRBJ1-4	CASSFGRMNEKLFF	TGCGCCAGCAGCTTCGGACGGATGAATGAAAAACTGTTTTTT
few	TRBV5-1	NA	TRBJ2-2	CASRGTTGELFF	TGCGCCAGCAGGGGTACCACCGGGGAGCTGTTTTTT
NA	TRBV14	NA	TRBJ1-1	CASSQTRGNTEAFF	TGTGCCAGCAGCCAGACCAGGGGAAACACTGAAGCTTTCTTT
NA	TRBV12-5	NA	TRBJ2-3	CASGIWTVSTDTQYF	TGTGCTAGTGGTATCTGGACAGTTAGCACAGATACGCAGTATTTT
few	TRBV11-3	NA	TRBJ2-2	CASRLRAGNTGELFF	TGTGCCAGCAGGCTGCGCGCTGGAAACACCGGGGAGCTGTTTTTT
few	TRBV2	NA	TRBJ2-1	CASSATATGNNEQFF	TGTGCCAGCAGTGCGACAGCGACTGGAAACAATGAGCAGTTCTTC
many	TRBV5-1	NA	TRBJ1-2	CASSLSRADGYTF	TGCGCCAGCAGCTTAAGCAGGGCGGATGGCTACACCTTC
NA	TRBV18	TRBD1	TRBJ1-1	CAGGTVNTEAFF	TGTGCCGGGGGGACAGTAAACACTGAAGCTTTCTTT
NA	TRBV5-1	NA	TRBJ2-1	CASSHGYRDSYNEQFF	TGCGCCAGCAGCCACGGTTATCGCGACTCCTACAATGAGCAGTTCTTC
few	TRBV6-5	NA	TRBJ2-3	CASSRDPGWADTQYF	TGTGCCAGCAGTCGGGACCCCGGATGGGCAGATACGCAGTATTTT
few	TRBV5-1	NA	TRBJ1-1	CASSLVAGPTEAFF	TGCGCCAGCAGCTTGGTAGCGGGACCCACTGAAGCTTTCTTT
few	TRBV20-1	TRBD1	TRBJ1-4	CSARQTGRNEKLFF	TGCAGTGCTAGACAGACAGGGCGTAATGAAAAACTGTTTTTT
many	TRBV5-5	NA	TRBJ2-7	CASSFPGLSSYEQYF	TGTGCCAGCAGCTTTCCGGGACTCAGCTCCTACGAGCAGTACTTC
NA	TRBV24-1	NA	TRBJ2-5	CATSGQAQETQYF	TGTGCCACCAGTGGACAGGCACAAGAGACCCAGTACTTC
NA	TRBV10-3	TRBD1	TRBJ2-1	CAISESRGRGFNEQFF	TGTGCCATCAGTGAGTCTAGGGGGCGCGGATTCAATGAGCAGTTCTTC
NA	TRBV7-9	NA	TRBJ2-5	CASSLGPYVTQYF	TGTGCCAGCAGCTTAGGCCCTTACGTGACCCAGTACTTC
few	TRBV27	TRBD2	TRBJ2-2	CASSLEGLATGELFF	TGTGCCAGCAGTTTAGAGGGACTAGCAACCGGGGAGCTGTTTTTT
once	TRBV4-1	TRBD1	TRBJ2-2	CASGDRAGATGELFF	TGCGCCAGCGGGGACAGGGCGGGAGCTACCGGGGAGCTGTTTTTT
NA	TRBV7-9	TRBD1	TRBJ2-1	CASGGRDSRSYNEQFF	TGTGCCAGCGGAGGTCGGGACAGCCGCTCCTACAATGAGCAGTTCTTC
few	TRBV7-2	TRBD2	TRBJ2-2	CASSSIPGLAGLRYTGELFF	TGTGCCAGCAGCTCTATCCCGGGACTAGCGGGGCTTCGCTACACCGGGGAGCTGTTTTTT
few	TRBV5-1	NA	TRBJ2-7	CASSLEDTYEQYF	TGCGCCAGCAGCTTGGAGGATACCTACGAGCAGTACTTC
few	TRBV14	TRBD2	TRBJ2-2	CASSQSGGWRANTGELFF	TGTGCCAGCAGCCAAAGCGGGGGCTGGAGGGCGAACACCGGGGAGCTGTTTTTT
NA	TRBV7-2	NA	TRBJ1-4	CASSLGQSGEKLFF	TGTGCCAGCAGCTTAGGACAATCGGGGGAAAAACTGTTTTTT
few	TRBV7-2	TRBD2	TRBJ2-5	CASSRDSGRQETQYF	TGTGCCAGCAGTCGGGATAGCGGGAGGCAAGAGACCCAGTACTTC
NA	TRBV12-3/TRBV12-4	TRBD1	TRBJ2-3	CASSWTGFEDTQYF	TGTGCCAGCAGCTGGACAGGGTTCGAGGATACGCAGTATTTT
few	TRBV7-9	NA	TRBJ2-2	CASSLDGYTGELFF	TGTGCCAGCAGCTTAGACGGGTACACCGGGGAGCTGTTTTTT
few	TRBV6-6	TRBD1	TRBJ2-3	CASSKDRGSDTQYF	TGTGCCAGCAGTAAGGACAGGGGGTCAGATACGCAGTATTTT
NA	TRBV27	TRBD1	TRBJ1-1	CASGYRGGDTEAFF	TGTGCCAGCGGGTACAGGGGAGGGGACACTGAAGCTTTCTTT
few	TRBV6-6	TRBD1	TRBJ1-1	CASSLPRQGLNTEAFF	TGTGCCAGCAGTTTACCCCGACAGGGATTGAACACTGAAGCTTTCTTT
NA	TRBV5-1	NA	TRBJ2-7	CASSWARGGDEQYF	TGCGCCAGCAGCTGGGCCAGGGGAGGCGACGAGCAGTACTTC
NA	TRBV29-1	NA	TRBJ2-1	CSVTEQFF	TGCAGCGTTACTGAGCAGTTCTTC
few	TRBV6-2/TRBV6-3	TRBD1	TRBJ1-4	CASSSPGQLNEKLFF	TGTGCCAGCAGTTCACCGGGACAGCTTAATGAAAAACTGTTTTTT
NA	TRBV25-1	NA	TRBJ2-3	CASSEARQELSTDTQYF	TGTGCCAGCAGTGAAGCTAGACAGGAGCTAAGCACAGATACGCAGTATTTT
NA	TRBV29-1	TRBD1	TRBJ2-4	CSVALGQSANIQYF	TGCAGCGTTGCTCTGGGACAGTCGGCGAACATTCAGTACTTC
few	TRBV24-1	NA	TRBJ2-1	CATSRSYNEQFF	TGTGCCACCAGTAGGAGTTACAATGAGCAGTTCTTC
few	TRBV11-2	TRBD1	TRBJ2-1	CASSSLETGGLYNEQFF	TGTGCCAGCAGCTCTCTCGAGACAGGGGGCCTCTACAATGAGCAGTTCTTC
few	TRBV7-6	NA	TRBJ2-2	CASSLPGTAVPNTGELFF	TGTGCCAGCAGCTTACCTGGGACGGCAGTCCCGAACACCGGGGAGCTGTTTTTT
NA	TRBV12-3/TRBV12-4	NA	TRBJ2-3	CASSFVGGGSTDTQYF	TGTGCCAGCAGTTTTGTGGGGGGCGGCTCCACAGATACGCAGTATTTT
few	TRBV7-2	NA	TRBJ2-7	CASSLVGLPYYEQYF	TGTGCCAGCAGCTTAGTAGGATTACCCTACTACGAGCAGTACTTC
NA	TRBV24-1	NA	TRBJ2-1	CATSDTAGDSSYNEQFF	TGTGCCACCAGTGATACTGCAGGGGATAGCTCCTACAATGAGCAGTTCTTC
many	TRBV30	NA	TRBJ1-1	CAWSAPGGTEAFF	TGTGCCTGGAGCGCCCCGGGAGGGACTGAAGCTTTCTTT
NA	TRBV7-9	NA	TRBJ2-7	CASSLPGGDYEQYF	TGTGCCAGCAGCTTACCAGGGGGGGACTACGAGCAGTACTTC
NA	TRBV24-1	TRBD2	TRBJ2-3	CATSDAPGTSGRARLNTQYF	TGTGCCACCAGTGATGCCCCCGGGACTAGCGGGAGGGCCCGCTTGAATACGCAGTATTTT
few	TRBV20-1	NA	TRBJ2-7	CSARDLSSYEQYF	TGCAGTGCTCGGGACCTAAGCTCCTACGAGCAGTACTTC
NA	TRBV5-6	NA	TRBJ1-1	CASSSSDTWTALNTEAFF	TGTGCCAGCAGCTCCTCCGATACCTGGACAGCATTGAACACTGAAGCTTTCTTT
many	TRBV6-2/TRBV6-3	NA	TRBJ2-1	CASSYGGTEQFF	TGTGCCAGCAGTTACGGCGGAACAGAGCAGTTCTTC
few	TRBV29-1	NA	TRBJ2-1	CSVAAGPNEQFF	TGCAGCGTTGCAGCAGGGCCCAATGAGCAGTTCTTC
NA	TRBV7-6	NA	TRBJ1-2	CASSLDPANYGYTF	TGTGCCAGCAGCTTAGATCCGGCTAACTATGGCTACACCTTC
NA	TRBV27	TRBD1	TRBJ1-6	CASSLDRAADSPLHF	TGTGCCAGCAGTCTGGACAGGGCGGCGGATTCACCCCTCCACTTT